The clone carrying this T cell receptor beta chain came up once. Its antigen remains unknown. No record was made of this donor's CMV serostatus. This sample is part of a study of cytomegalovirus exposure and HLA in healthy donors. Study results and limitations: In a later analysis, common viral pathogens appeared linked to several of the most significant clusters. Rare TCR sequences dominated, though some public TCRs recurred in many donors.

Primers for the PCR totalled 60 Vbeta and 13 Jbeta. Using immunoSEQ multiplex PCR, the repertoire was profiled, and TCRdb retains in-frame clones only, with some absent. The table includes about 120,000 clones, around two thirds detected once. The CDR3 is made up of 16 amino acids. Germline lookup yields CDR1 SGHRS and CDR2 YFSETQ. V lost 7 bases to trimming and J lost 10 bases, with 24 bases between them. Sequencing used PBMCs. The TCR originated in a human donor in good health. V usage is TRBV5-1 and J usage is TRBJ1-6; D is possibly TRBD1 (6 bases). CDR3 loop: CASSTSGTGQGSPLHF. The DNA of the CDR3 is TGCGCCAGCTCTACATCCGGCACGGGGCAGGGGTCACCCCTCCACTTT. The variable domain in full, with the rest retrieved from reference TRBV5-1 and TRBJ1-6, is KAGVTQTPRYLIKTRGQQVTLSCSPISGHRSVSWYQQTPGQGLQFLFEYFSETQRNKGNFPGRFSGRQFSNSRSEMNVSTLELGDSALYLCASSTSGTGQGSPLHFGNGTRLTVT.